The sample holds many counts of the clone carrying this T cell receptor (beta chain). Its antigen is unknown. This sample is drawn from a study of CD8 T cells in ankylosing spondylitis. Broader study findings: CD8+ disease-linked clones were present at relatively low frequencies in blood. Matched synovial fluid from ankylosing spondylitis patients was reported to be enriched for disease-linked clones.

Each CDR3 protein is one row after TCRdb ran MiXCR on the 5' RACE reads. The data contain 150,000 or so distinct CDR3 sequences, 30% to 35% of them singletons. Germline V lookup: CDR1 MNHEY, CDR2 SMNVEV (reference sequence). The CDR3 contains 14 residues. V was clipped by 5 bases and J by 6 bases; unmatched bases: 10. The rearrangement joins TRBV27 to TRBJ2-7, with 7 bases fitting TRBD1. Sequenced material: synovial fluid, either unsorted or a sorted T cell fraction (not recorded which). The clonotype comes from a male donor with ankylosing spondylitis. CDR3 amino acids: CASSPQGRQGEQYF. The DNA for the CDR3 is TGTGCCAGCAGTCCCCAAGGCCGACAGGGCGAGCAGTACTTC.